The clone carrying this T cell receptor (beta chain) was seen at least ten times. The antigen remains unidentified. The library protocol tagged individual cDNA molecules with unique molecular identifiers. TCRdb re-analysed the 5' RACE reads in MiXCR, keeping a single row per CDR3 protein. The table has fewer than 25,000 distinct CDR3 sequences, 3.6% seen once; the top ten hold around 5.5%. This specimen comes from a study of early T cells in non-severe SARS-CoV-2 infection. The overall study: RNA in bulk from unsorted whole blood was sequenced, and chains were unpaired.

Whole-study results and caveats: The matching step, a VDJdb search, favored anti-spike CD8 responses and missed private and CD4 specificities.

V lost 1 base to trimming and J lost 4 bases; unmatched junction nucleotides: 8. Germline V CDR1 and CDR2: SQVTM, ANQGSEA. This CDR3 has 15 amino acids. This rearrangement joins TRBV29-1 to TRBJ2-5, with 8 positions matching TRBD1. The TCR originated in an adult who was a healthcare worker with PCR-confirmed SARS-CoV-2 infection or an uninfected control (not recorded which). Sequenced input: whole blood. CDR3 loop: CSVEGGAGGIETQYF. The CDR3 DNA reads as TGCAGCGTTGAAGGCGGGGCAGGGGGCATAGAGACCCAGTACTTC. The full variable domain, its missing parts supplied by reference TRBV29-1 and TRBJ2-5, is SAVISQKPSRDICQRGTSLTIQCQVDSQVTMMFWYRQQPGQSLTLIATANQGSEATYESGFVIDKFPISRPNLTFSTLTVSNMSPEDSSIYLCSVEGGAGGIETQYFGPGTRLLVL.